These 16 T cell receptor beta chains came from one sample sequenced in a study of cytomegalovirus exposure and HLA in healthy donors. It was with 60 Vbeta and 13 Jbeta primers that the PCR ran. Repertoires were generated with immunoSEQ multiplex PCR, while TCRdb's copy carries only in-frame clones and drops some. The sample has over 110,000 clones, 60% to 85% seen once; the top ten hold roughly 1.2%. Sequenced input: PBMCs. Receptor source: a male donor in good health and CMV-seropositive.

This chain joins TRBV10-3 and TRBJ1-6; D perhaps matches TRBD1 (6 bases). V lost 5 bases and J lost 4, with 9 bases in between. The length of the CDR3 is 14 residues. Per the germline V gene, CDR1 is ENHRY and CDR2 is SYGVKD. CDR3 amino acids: CAISPGQYNSPLHF. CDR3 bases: TGTGCCATCAGTCCGGGACAATATAATTCACCCCTCCACTTT.

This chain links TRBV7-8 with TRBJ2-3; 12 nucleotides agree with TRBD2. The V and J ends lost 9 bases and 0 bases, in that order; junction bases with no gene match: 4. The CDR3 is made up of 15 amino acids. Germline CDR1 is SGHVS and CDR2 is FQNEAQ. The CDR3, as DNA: TGTGCCAGTAGGACTAGCGGGACTAGCACAGATACGCAGTATTTT. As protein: CASRTSGTSTDTQYF.

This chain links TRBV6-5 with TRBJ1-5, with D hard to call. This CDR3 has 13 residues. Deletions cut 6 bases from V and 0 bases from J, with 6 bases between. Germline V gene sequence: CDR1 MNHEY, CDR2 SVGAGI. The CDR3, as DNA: TGTGCCAGCAGACAGAATAGCAATCAGCCCCAGCATTTT. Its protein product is CASRQNSNQPQHF.

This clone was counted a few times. The CDR3 nucleotides are TGTGCCAACCAAAGACAGCAAGAGACCCAGTACTTC. Protein sequence: CANQRQQETQYF. This rearrangement joins TRBV27 to TRBJ2-5, with D perhaps matching TRBD1 (5 bases). The germline V gene encodes CDR1 MNHEY and CDR2 SMNVEV (reference sequence). The CDR3 runs to 12 residues. V gave up 10 bases and J gave up 2 bases, with 11 bases separating them.

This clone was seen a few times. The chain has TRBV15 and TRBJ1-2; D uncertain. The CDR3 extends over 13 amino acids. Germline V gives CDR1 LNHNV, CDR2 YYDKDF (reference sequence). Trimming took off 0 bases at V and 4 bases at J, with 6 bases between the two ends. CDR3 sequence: CATSRDDIYGYTF. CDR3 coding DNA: TGTGCCACCAGCAGAGATGACATCTATGGCTACACCTTC.

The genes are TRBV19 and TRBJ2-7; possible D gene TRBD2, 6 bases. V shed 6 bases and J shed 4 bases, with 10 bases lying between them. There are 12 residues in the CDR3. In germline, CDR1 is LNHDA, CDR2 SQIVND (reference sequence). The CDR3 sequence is CASRTGEYEQYF. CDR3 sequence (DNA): TGTGCCAGTAGGACGGGGGAATACGAGCAGTACTTC.

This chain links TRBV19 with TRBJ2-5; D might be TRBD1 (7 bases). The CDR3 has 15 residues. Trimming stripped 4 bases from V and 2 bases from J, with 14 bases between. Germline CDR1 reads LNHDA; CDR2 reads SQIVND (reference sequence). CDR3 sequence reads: CASSKEGAPQETQYF. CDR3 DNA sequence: TGTGCCAGTAGTAAGGAGGGGGCCCCACAAGAGACCCAGTACTTC.

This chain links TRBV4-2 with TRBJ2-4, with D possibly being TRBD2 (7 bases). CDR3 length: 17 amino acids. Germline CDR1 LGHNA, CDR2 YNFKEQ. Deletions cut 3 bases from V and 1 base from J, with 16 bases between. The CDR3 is CASSHLEGGAAKNIQYF. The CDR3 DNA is TGTGCCAGCAGCCACCTTGAGGGGGGGGCTGCCAAAAACATTCAGTACTTC.

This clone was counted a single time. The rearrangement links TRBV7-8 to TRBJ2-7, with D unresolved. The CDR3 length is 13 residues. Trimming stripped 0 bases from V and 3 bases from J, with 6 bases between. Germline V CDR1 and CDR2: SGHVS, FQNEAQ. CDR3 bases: TGTGCCAGCAGCTTAGCCACAAACTACGAGCAGTACTTC. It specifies CASSLATNYEQYF.

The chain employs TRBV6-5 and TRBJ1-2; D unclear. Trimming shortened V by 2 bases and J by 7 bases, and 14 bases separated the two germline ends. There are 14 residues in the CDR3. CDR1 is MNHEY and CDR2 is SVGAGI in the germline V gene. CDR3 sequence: CASSYALSGSGYTF. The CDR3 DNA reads TGTGCCAGCAGTTACGCCCTATCGGGTAGTGGCTACACCTTC.

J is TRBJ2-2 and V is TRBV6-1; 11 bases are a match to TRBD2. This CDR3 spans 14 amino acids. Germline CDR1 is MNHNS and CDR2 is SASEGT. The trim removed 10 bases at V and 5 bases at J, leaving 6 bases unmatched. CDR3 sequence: CAIRVAGGTGELFF. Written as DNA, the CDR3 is TGTGCCATCCGAGTAGCGGGAGGGACCGGGGAGCTGTTTTTT.

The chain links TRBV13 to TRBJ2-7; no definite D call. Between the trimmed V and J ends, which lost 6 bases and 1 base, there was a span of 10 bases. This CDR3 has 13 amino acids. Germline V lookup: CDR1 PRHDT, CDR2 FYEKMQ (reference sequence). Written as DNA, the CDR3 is TGTGCCAGCAGAGATGCACTTTCCTACGAGCAGTACTTC. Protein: CASRDALSYEQYF.

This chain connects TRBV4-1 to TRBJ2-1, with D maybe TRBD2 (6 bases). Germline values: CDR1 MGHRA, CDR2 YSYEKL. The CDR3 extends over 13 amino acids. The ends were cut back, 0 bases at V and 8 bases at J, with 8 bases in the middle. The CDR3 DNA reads TGCGCCAGCAGCCAAGATTGGGAGGATGAGCAGTTCTTC. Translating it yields CASSQDWEDEQFF.

CDR3: CASSYSIRGETQYF. CDR3 nucleotides: TGTGCCAGCAGTTACTCGATACGAGGGGAGACCCAGTACTTC. This chain joins TRBV6-6 and TRBJ2-5; maybe TRBD2 (5 bases). The germline CDR1 and CDR2 sequences are MNHNY and SVGAGI (reference sequence). V lost 0 bases, J lost 5 bases, and 10 bases lay in between. The CDR3 runs to 14 residues.

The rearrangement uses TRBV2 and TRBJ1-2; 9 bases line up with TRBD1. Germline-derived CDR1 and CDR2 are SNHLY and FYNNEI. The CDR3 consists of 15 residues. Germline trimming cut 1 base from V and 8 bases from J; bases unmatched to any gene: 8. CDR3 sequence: CASSEVRDRAGGYTF. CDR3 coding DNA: TGTGCCAGCAGTGAAGTACGGGACAGGGCTGGCGGCTACACCTTC.

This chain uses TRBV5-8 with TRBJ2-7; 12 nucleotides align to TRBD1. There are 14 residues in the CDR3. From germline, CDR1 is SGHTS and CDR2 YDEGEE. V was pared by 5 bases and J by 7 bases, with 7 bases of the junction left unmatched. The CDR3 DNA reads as TGTGCCAGCAGGCAAGGGACAGGGGGCTCAGAGCAGTACTTC. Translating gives CASRQGTGGSEQYF.